One sample yielded the 6 T cell receptor beta chains listed below, sequenced in a study of blood T cell repertoires in COVID-19. The repertoire was sequenced with immunoSEQ multiplex PCR; TCRdb's copy has only in-frame clones and lacks some. The data show about 420,000 clones, roughly 90% seen once. Sequenced material: peripheral blood. The origin of the receptors is a man aged 18 to 35 with COVID-19, enrolled during active disease.

For the CDR3, the DNA is TGCGCCAGCAGCTTGAGCACGGATCAGCCCCAGCATTTT. Amino acids: CASSLSTDQPQHF. V gene TRBV5-1 combines with J gene TRBJ1-5; D gene ambiguous. The V gene's germline CDR1 is SGHRS and CDR2 YFSETQ. The CDR3 consists of 13 residues. V lost 1 base and J 5 bases, leaving 7 bases between the germline ends.

This clone has just one count. The rearrangement uses TRBV5-4 and TRBJ2-1, with 10 positions matching TRBD2. This CDR3 has 14 residues. Per the germline V gene, CDR1 is SGHNT and CDR2 is YYREEE (reference sequence). V lost 4 bases to trimming and J lost 11 bases; unmatched junction nucleotides: 9. The CDR3 coding sequence is TGTGCCAGCAGCCCAAAACATAGCGGGAGGAAGCAGTTCTTC. Its translation: CASSPKHSGRKQFF.

The chain is built from TRBV6-5 and TRBJ1-2, with 10 bases aligning to TRBD1. The germline V gene has CDR1 MNHEY and CDR2 SVGAGI. The junction had 5 bases not matched to a gene; V was cut back by 1 base and J by 3 bases. This CDR3 contains 16 residues. CDR3 nucleotides: TGTGCCAGCAGTTACTGGGGACAGGGGTCTGACTATGGCTACACCTTC. Translated, it gives CASSYWGQGSDYGYTF.

The table lists this clone with a few counts. This chain connects TRBV7-9 to TRBJ2-2; 7 nucleotides match TRBD1. The CDR3 extends over 14 amino acids. V shed 6 bases, J shed 7 bases, and the junction held 8 bases outside the gene matches. In germline, CDR1 is SEHNR, CDR2 FQNEAQ (reference sequence). The CDR3: CASSYNRGSGELFF. Written as DNA, the CDR3 is TGTGCCAGCAGTTACAACAGGGGTAGCGGGGAGCTGTTTTTT.

The genes are TRBV5-1 and TRBJ2-1, with a possible D match to TRBD1 (5 bases). Per germline, CDR1 SGHRS and CDR2 YFSETQ. With 0 bases removed from V and 8 bases from J, the gap between germline ends came to 9 bases. CDR3 size: 13 residues. CDR3 in DNA: TGCGCCAGCAGCTTGGGCCAGGGCTATGAGCAGTTCTTC. Translated: CASSLGQGYEQFF. Full variable domain (missing parts from reference TRBV5-1 and TRBJ2-1): KAGVTQTPRYLIKTRGQQVTLSCSPISGHRSVSWYQQTPGQGLQFLFEYFSETQRNKGNFPGRFSGRQFSNSRSEMNVSTLELGDSALYLCASSLGQGYEQFFGPGTRLTVL.

The sample holds one count of this clone. The V gene is TRBV5-6, the J gene TRBJ2-5; TRBD2 aligns across 7 bases. Germline CDR1 SGHDT, CDR2 YYEEEE. The CDR3 sequence is 15 residues long. J gave up 4 bases and V 0 bases, and 6 bases lay outside the gene matches. The CDR3 here is CASSLVGSGGETQYF. The CDR3 DNA reads TGTGCCAGCAGCTTGGTTGGGTCGGGAGGAGAGACCCAGTACTTC.